A single sample is the source of the 22 T cell receptor beta chains below, sequenced in a study of T cell changes during pregnancy in multiple sclerosis. The repertoire was sequenced with immunoSEQ multiplex PCR; TCRdb's copy has only in-frame clones and lacks some. The repertoire holds some 30,000 clones, roughly 87% seen once, with 7.9% in the top ten. The material was CD8+ T cells from peripheral blood mononuclear cells, obtained before pregnancy. The receptors here all came from a female donor with multiple sclerosis, enrolled in a pregnancy study.

This CDR3 reads CASSPSLGSTDTQYF. The CDR3 DNA reads TGTGCCAGCAGCCCGTCACTAGGGAGCACAGATACGCAGTATTTT. The rearrangement joins TRBV13 to TRBJ2-3, with D possibly TRBD2 on 5 matching bases. The CDR3 runs to 15 residues. V was cut by 5 bases and J by 0 bases, with 12 bases left in between. Per the germline V gene, CDR1 is PRHDT and CDR2 is FYEKMQ (reference sequence).

The chain carries TRBV4-1 and TRBJ2-4; TRBD1 matches at 8 bases. Germline V CDR1 and CDR2: MGHRA, YSYEKL. The CDR3 is 16 residues long. V lost 0 bases and J lost 4; bases outside the gene matches: 5. This CDR3 reads CASSQDPGGTKNIQYF. The CDR3 DNA reads TGCGCCAGCAGCCAAGATCCAGGGGGCACAAAAAACATTCAGTACTTC.

The rearrangement joins TRBV7-8 to TRBJ2-3, with D tentatively TRBD1 (5 bases). V was trimmed by 1 base and J by 3 bases, leaving 14 bases between them. The CDR3 spans 16 residues. Germline lookup yields CDR1 SGHVS and CDR2 FQNEAQ. The CDR3 region has the DNA TGTGCCAGCAGCTTAGGAGTGGACACTTTAACAGATACGCAGTATTTT. It specifies CASSLGVDTLTDTQYF. Looking up the rest from reference TRBV7-8 and TRBJ2-3 gives the full variable domain: GAGVSQSPRYKVAKRGQDVALRCDPISGHVSLFWYQQALGQGPEFLTYFQNEAQLDKSGLPSDRFFAERPEGSVSTLKIQRTQQEDSAVYLCASSLGVDTLTDTQYFGPGTRLTVL.

This rearrangement joins TRBV5-7 to TRBJ2-7; TRBD2 might be the D (7 bases). TRBV5-7 is reported as an ORF; its role is uncertain. CDR3 length equals 15 residues. V lost 1 base, J lost 12 bases, and 23 bases lay in between. The CDR3 region is CASSLKGGGPKHRYF. CDR3 DNA: TGTGCCAGCAGCTTGAAGGGGGGGGGTCCTAAGCACAGGTACTTC.

V gene TRBV2 combines with J gene TRBJ1-5; 7 positions agree with TRBD1. J lost 1 base, V lost 2 bases, and 8 bases had no gene match. Germline V gives CDR1 SNHLY, CDR2 FYNNEI. The CDR3 runs 17 residues. CDR3 coding DNA: TGTGCCAGCAGTGAATGGCTGGAAGGGGGCAGCAATCAGCCCCAGCATTTT. Translating it yields CASSEWLEGGSNQPQHF.

The chain couples TRBV28 to TRBJ1-3; no clear D gene. CDR1 is MDHEN, CDR2 SYDVKM, per germline. The CDR3 spans 18 residues. Trimming left V 3 bases short and J 4 bases short, with 22 bases between. CDR3 nucleotide sequence: TGTGCCAGCAGTTTCCGGTCAACCCTCTCCCCGAGAGGAAACACCATATATTTT. Translation: CASSFRSTLSPRGNTIYF.

The chain is built from TRBV27 and TRBJ2-1; 10 bases line up with TRBD2. This CDR3 is 14 amino acids long. Germline loops: CDR1 MNHEY, CDR2 SMNVEV (reference sequence). V lost 7 bases, J lost 6 bases, and 6 bases stayed unmatched. CDR3 residues: CASTLAGALNEQFF. The CDR3 bases are TGTGCCAGCACCCTAGCGGGAGCCCTCAATGAGCAGTTCTTC.

The CDR3 loop reads CASSRGVSGASNTGELFF. The CDR3 DNA reads TGTGCCAGCAGCCGAGGAGTTAGCGGGGCATCGAACACCGGGGAGCTGTTTTTT. This rearrangement joins TRBV7-2 to TRBJ2-2; 8 nucleotides agree with TRBD2. V gave up 5 bases and J gave up 0 bases; unmatched junction bases: 11. Germline CDR1 reads SGHTA; CDR2 reads FQGNSA. CDR3 length equals 18 residues. The whole variable domain, filled in from reference TRBV7-2 and TRBJ2-2, reads GAGVSQSPSNKVTEKGKDVELRCDPISGHTALYWYRQSLGQGLEFLIYFQGNSAPDKSGLPSDRFSAERTGGSVSTLTIQRTQQEDSAVYLCASSRGVSGASNTGELFFGEGSRLTVL.

V gene TRBV6-1 combines with J gene TRBJ1-6; the D gene is possibly TRBD1 (5 bases). Trimming removed 1 base at V and 6 bases at J, with 13 bases between. The CDR3 covers 16 residues. Germline lookup yields CDR1 MNHNS and CDR2 SASEGT. CDR3 protein: CASSEDFAGINSPLHF. For the CDR3, the DNA is TGTGCCAGCAGTGAAGATTTTGCAGGGATTAATTCACCCCTCCACTTT.

This chain's CDR3 is CASSQDRGDEQFF. In nucleotides, the CDR3 is TGCGCCAGCAGCCAAGATCGGGGGGATGAGCAGTTCTTC. The genes are TRBV4-3 and TRBJ2-1; 7 bases map to TRBD2. The CDR3 runs to 13 residues. V shed 0 bases, J shed 8 bases, and the junction held 1 base outside the gene matches. Germline-derived CDR1 and CDR2 are LGHNA and YSLEER.

The rearrangement uses TRBV5-1 and TRBJ2-3; D perhaps matches TRBD2 (6 bases). Trimming removed 4 bases at V and 1 base at J, with 13 bases between. This CDR3 has 15 amino acids. Germline assignment: CDR1 SGHRS and CDR2 YFSETQ. The CDR3 protein is CASSALAGGTDTQYF. The CDR3 DNA reads TGCGCCAGCAGCGCACTAGCTGGTGGCACAGATACGCAGTATTTT.

The chain uses TRBV5-6 and TRBJ1-5, with a weak D call TRBD1 (5 bases). Trimming pared 4 bases from V and 5 bases from J, leaving 13 bases between. CDR3 length: 14 amino acids. In germline, CDR1 is SGHDT, CDR2 YYEEEE. The CDR3: CASSSSGAYQPQHF. CDR3 DNA sequence: TGTGCCAGCAGCAGCAGCGGGGCCTATCAGCCCCAGCATTTT.

The rearrangement links TRBV9 to TRBJ1-1, with a tentative D call TRBD1 (5 bases). The CDR3 spans 14 residues. Germline V gene sequence: CDR1 SGDLS, CDR2 YYNGEE. Trimming pared 0 bases from V and 5 bases from J, leaving 11 bases between. CDR3 loop: CASSVAGGGTEAFF. The DNA for the CDR3 is TGTGCCAGCAGCGTAGCCGGGGGGGGGACTGAAGCTTTCTTT.

The chain links TRBV27 to TRBJ2-1; tentatively, D is TRBD2 (6 bases). The V gene lost 10 bases and the J gene lost 9 bases, with 16 bases spanning the gap. There are 12 residues in the CDR3. CDR1 MNHEY and CDR2 SMNVEV come from the germline V gene (reference sequence). For the CDR3, the DNA is TGTGCCACAGCCGCTAGCGACGGTGAGCAGTTCTTC. Its translation: CATAASDGEQFF.

The chain combines TRBV11-2 with TRBJ2-2; D not resolved. V was pared by 1 base and J by 3 bases, with 9 bases between. This CDR3 is built from 15 residues. The V gene's germline CDR1 is SGHAT and CDR2 FQNNGV. Here the CDR3 reads CASSLVRMYTGELFF. CDR3 in DNA: TGTGCCAGCAGCTTAGTCAGAATGTACACCGGGGAGCTGTTTTTT.

V is TRBV29-1 and J is TRBJ2-7, with a weak D call TRBD2 (5 bases). The V end lost 1 base, the J end lost 5 bases, and 9 bases lay between the germline ends. Germline CDR1 reads SQVTM; CDR2 reads ANQGSEA. The CDR3 runs to 12 residues. CDR3 DNA: TGCAGCGTTGAAGTCTGGGGAGACGAGCAGTACTTC. This encodes CSVEVWGDEQYF.

This chain connects TRBV28 to TRBJ2-4; TRBD1 matches 7 bases. The CDR3 extends over 16 amino acids. CDR1 and CDR2 (germline): MDHEN, SYDVKM. The trim removed 1 base at V and 0 bases at J, leaving 3 bases unmatched. CDR3 loop: CASSLSDRLAKNIQYF. For the CDR3, the DNA is TGTGCCAGCAGTTTATCGGACAGGCTAGCCAAAAACATTCAGTACTTC.

The rearrangement joins TRBV4-3 to TRBJ1-2; 9 bases align to TRBD1. V gave up 0 bases and J gave up 8 bases; unmatched junction bases: 10. Germline CDR1 is LGHNA and CDR2 is YSLEER. This CDR3 contains 16 residues. For the CDR3, the DNA is TGCGCCAGCAGCCAAGAACGTGAGGGACAGGGAGGCGGCTACACCTTC. Translation: CASSQEREGQGGGYTF.

This clone was detected only once. V usage is TRBV11-2 and J usage is TRBJ2-3, with 12 bases that match TRBD2. Losses at the gene ends were 5 bases for V and 0 bases for J; bases not matched to a gene: 3. The CDR3 sequence is 16 residues long. CDR1 is SGHAT, CDR2 FQNNGV, per germline. The DNA of the CDR3 is TGTGCCAGCAGCCCCGGGACTAGCGGGAGCACAGATACGCAGTATTTT. Translating gives CASSPGTSGSTDTQYF.

The gene calls are TRBV19 and TRBJ1-4; D might be TRBD1 (5 bases). V lost 6 bases, J lost 0 bases, and 8 bases lay in between. Germline CDR1 reads LNHDA; CDR2 reads SQIVND (reference sequence). The CDR3 contains 14 residues. The CDR3 region has the DNA TGTGCCAGTAGCCCGGGGGCAACTAATGAAAAACTGTTTTTT. This encodes CASSPGATNEKLFF.

This chain joins TRBV6-4 and TRBJ2-2, with TRBD1 matching 8 bases. The J segment lost 3 bases and the V segment lost 6 bases, leaving 6 bases of the junction unmatched. Germline assignment: CDR1 MRHNA and CDR2 SNTAGT. The CDR3 covers 15 residues. For the CDR3, the DNA is TGTGCCAGCAGAGACGGGACAGGCGACACCGGGGAGCTGTTTTTT. It translates to CASRDGTGDTGELFF.

This chain uses TRBV29-1 with TRBJ2-1, with D possibly TRBD2 on 5 matching bases. CDR3 length: 10 residues. Looked up from germline, CDR1 is SQVTM and CDR2 is ANQGSEA. Trimming removed 4 bases at V and 10 bases at J, with 8 bases between. CDR3 coding DNA: TGCAGCGTTGCAAGCGGAGAGCAGTTCTTC. Translation gives CSVASGEQFF.